This T cell receptor (beta chain) was obtained from a study of CD8+CD57+ T cells in acquired aplastic anemia (dated by TCRdb to 2017 to 2018). With regard to the full study: Extracted DNA from sorted CD4+ and CD8+ cells averaged around 3.4 ug, ranging from about 0.17 to 30 ug. CD8+CD57+ expansion was defined as frequency above the mean frequency observed in healthy subjects. Results the study describes overall, beyond this receptor: Twenty-nine CD8+ CDR3 sequences were found to be shared between patients and controls, but these sequences appeared to be highly expressed in patients and within the immunodominant clones of the patients. CD8+ Simpson's diversity did not differ significantly between patients and healthy controls (P=0.060).

Flow cytometry had shown CD8+CD57+ cell expansion in the patients selected for sequencing. All patients had severe acquired aplastic anemia diagnosed by International Study of Aplastic Anemia and Agranulocytosis and Camitta criteria. Patients had received no therapy at the time of blood sampling. TCR repertoires of sorted CD4+ and CD8+ blood T cells from severe aplastic anemia patients and healthy subjects were deep-sequenced in the study. Patients were enrolled under clinicaltrials.gov protocols 00001620, 01623167, 00001397, 00071045, 00081523 and 00961064 in the USA. Ficoll-Paque density gradient centrifugation was used to isolate peripheral blood mononuclear cells. Before DNA extraction, CD4+ and CD8+ T cells were sorted by FACS or by magnetic beads. Comment on this clonotype: This clone's antigen is unknown. Base qualities are missing; no much larger clone stands one base away.

Genomic DNA was used as template for profiling of TCR beta VDJ combinations and CDR3 sequences. An Illumina HiSeq 2000 was the platform used for TCR repertoire sequencing. The source study handled its data this way. Repertoire assessment relied on Simpson's diversity index, CDR3 size and DJ length profiles, and TRBV/TRBJ rearrangement plots. The immunodominant clone was defined as the most abundant DNA sequence in deep sequencing data. CDR3 amino acid sequences were screened for sharing across subjects and were compared with published repertoires and the VDJdb database. TCRdb reran the public reads through fastp at Q25 and MiXCR, keeping productive beta chains. Each record represents a unique CDR3 protein, reported with the most common genes and DNA among its rows. The V and J calls and clone size come from TCRdb's table, not from the authors' own analysis. Within this sample are roughly 160,000 distinct CDR3 sequences, with 47% of them counted one time only. The top ten hold about 3% of the sample.

Trimming costs V 4 bases and J 9 bases, and their ends lie 10 bases apart. Inclusive of the bounding cysteine and phenylalanine, the CDR3 is 12 residues long. Only the CDR3 region is kept as DNA, spanning 36 bases read in frame from base 1. CDR1 and CDR2, per the germline V gene, are SGHAT and FQNNGV. Sequenced input: sorted CD4+, CD8+, or CD8+CD57+ T cells (not recorded which) from PBMCs. The sequence was obtained from a human donor with aplastic anemia. The chain uses TRBV11-2 and TRBJ1-3; TRBD1 is perhaps the D gene, given 6 matching bases. CDR3 loop: CASSSSRGTIYF. The DNA is as follows: TGTGCCAGCAGCTCGAGCAGGGGCACCATATATTTT.